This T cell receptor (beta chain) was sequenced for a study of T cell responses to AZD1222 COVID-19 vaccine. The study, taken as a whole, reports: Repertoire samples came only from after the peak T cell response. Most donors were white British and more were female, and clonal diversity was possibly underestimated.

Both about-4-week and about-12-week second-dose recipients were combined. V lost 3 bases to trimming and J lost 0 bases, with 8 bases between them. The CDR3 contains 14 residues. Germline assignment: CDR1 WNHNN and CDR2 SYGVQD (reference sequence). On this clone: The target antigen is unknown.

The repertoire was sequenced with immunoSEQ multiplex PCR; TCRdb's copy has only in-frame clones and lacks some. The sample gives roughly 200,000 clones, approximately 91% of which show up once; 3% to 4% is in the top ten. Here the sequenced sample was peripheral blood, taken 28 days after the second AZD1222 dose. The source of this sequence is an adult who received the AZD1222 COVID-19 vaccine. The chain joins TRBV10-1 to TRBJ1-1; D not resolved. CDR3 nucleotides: TGCGCCAGCAGTGACGGCAGCATGAACACTGAAGCTTTCTTT. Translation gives CASSDGSMNTEAFF.